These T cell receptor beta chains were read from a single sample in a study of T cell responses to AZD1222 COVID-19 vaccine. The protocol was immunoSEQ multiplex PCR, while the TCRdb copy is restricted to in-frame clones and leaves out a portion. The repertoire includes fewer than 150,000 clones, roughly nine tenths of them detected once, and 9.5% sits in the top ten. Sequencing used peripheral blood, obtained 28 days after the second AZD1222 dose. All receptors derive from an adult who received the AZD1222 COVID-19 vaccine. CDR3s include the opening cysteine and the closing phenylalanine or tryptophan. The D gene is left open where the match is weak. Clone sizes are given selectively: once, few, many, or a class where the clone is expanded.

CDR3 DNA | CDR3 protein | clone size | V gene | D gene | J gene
TGTGCCAGCTCACTAGGGGGCGCGGAATATGGCTACACCTTC | CASSLGGAEYGYTF | once | TRBV18 | TRBD1 | TRBJ1-2
TGTGCCAGCTCACCACCAGGATCTGATGGCTACACCTTC | CASSPPGSDGYTF | . | TRBV18 | . | TRBJ1-2
TGTGCCAGCAGCTCCCGGGACAGAGGAGCTTTCTTT | CASSSRDRGAFF | . | TRBV7-2 | TRBD1 | TRBJ1-1
TGCGCCACCACGACAGGGTATGTCAATGGCTACACCTTC | CATTTGYVNGYTF | . | TRBV10-2 | TRBD1 | TRBJ1-2
TGTGCCAGTAGTCTATACTCGGCTTACCCCTACAATGAGCAGTTCTTC | CASSLYSAYPYNEQFF | . | TRBV19 | . | TRBJ2-1
TGTGCCAGCAGCTTAGTGTACAGAACAACTAATGAAAAACTGTTTTTT | CASSLVYRTTNEKLFF | . | TRBV7-9 | . | TRBJ1-4
TGTGCCAGTAGTTTCTCACCCGGTGACGCTTTCTTT | CASSFSPGDAFF | . | TRBV19 | . | TRBJ1-1
TGTGCCAGCAGCTCTGGACAGAGAATTGTCTATGGCTACACCTTC | CASSSGQRIVYGYTF | . | TRBV7-2 | . | TRBJ1-2
TGTGCCAGCAGCCGTGACATTGGCTCCTACGAGCAGTACTTC | CASSRDIGSYEQYF | . | TRBV3-1/TRBV3-2 | . | TRBJ2-7
TGCGCCAGCAGTCAACGACCAGGACACCTGAGGACCGGGGAGCTGTTTTTT | CASSQRPGHLRTGELFF | . | TRBV23-1 | . | TRBJ2-2
TGTGCCAGCACCTCTAGCACAGATACGCAGTATTTT | CASTSSTDTQYF | once | TRBV2 | . | TRBJ2-3
TGTGCCATCAGTGCCCTGAGACAGGGCACAGATACGCAGTATTTT | CAISALRQGTDTQYF | . | TRBV10-3 | . | TRBJ2-3
TGTGCTAGTGGTTTGGGCGTACAGGGAGTTGGCGAGCAGTACTTC | CASGLGVQGVGEQYF | . | TRBV12-5 | . | TRBJ2-7
TGCGCCAGCAGCTGGGACAGGGCTGACACTGAAGCTTTCTTT | CASSWDRADTEAFF | . | TRBV5-1 | TRBD1 | TRBJ1-1
TGCGCCAGCAGCCTTGCGGAGACCGCGAAATGTAATCAGCCCCAGCATTTT | CASSLAETAKCNQPQHF | once | TRBV4-1 | . | TRBJ1-5
TGTGCCACCAGCGGGGACAGGGGCCCATTTAACACTGAAGCTTTCTTT | CATSGDRGPFNTEAFF | . | TRBV15 | TRBD1 | TRBJ1-1
TGTGCCAGCAGTTTCCAGGGGGTGGGTGAAAAACTGTTTTTT | CASSFQGVGEKLFF | . | TRBV6-5 | TRBD1 | TRBJ1-4
TGTGCCAGCAGCTTAGCCCAGGGGACATCATATGGCTACACCTTC | CASSLAQGTSYGYTF | . | TRBV7-6 | . | TRBJ1-2
TGTGCCAGCAGCGTAGGAGTAACTCTCTACAATGAGCAGTTCTTC | CASSVGVTLYNEQFF | . | TRBV9 | . | TRBJ2-1
TGTGCCAGCAGTGCGGCGGGGGTCACCACAGATACGCAGTATTTT | CASSAAGVTTDTQYF | few | TRBV2 | TRBD2 | TRBJ2-3
TGTGCCAGCAGTGACTCTTCAGGGCCTAACTATGGCTACACCTTC | CASSDSSGPNYGYTF | . | TRBV6-4 | . | TRBJ1-2
TGCAGCGCTGAAGGGCTAGTCCACGAGCAGTACTTC | CSAEGLVHEQYF | . | TRBV29-1 | . | TRBJ2-7